This T cell receptor (beta chain) was captured by sequencing in a study of control samples from healthy donors and cancer patients. This CDR3 region has 15 residues. Trimming cost V 2 bases and J 2 bases, with 14 bases left between them. Germline assignment: CDR1 SGHRS and CDR2 YFSETQ. Turning to this clone: In the same sample, other DNA sequences code for this CDR3.

Generated by immunoSEQ multiplex PCR, the TCRdb table keeps only in-frame clones and is missing some. The sample shows about 200,000 clones, 90% to 95% of them seen only once. The sequence was collected from a man aged 25-40 years in good health. J is TRBJ2-7 and V is TRBV5-1, with TRBD1 as a possible D gene (7 bases). Sequencing was done on a sample of blood. CDR3 sequence: CASSFRGQGAYEQYF. CDR3 DNA: TGCGCCAGCAGCTTCCGGGGGCAGGGGGCCTACGAGCAGTACTTC.